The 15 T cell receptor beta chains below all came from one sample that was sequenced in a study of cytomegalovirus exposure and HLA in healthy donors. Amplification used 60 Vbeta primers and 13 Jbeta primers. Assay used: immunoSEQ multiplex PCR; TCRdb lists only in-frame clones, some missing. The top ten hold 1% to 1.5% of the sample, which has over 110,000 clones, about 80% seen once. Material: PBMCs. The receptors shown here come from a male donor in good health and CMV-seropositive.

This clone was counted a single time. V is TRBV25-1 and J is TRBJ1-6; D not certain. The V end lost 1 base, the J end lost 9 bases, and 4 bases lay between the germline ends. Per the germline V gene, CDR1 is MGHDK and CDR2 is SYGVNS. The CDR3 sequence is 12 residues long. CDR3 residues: CASSEWSSPLHF. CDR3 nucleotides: TGTGCCAGCAGTGAATGGAGTTCACCCCTCCACTTT. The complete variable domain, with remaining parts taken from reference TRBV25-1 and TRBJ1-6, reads EADIYQTPRYLVIGTGKKITLECSQTMGHDKMYWYQQDPGMELHLIHYSYGVNSTEKGDLSSESTVSRIRTEHFPLTLESARPSHTSQYLCASSEWSSPLHFGNGTRLTVT.

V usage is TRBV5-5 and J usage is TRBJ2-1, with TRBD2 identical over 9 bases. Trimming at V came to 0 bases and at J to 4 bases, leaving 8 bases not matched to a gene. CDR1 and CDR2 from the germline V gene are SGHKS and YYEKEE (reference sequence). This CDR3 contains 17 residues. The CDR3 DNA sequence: TGTGCCAGCAGCTTGGCCCAGCGGGAGGCATCTTACAATGAGCAGTTCTTC. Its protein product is CASSLAQREASYNEQFF.

The DNA of the CDR3 is TGCGCCAGCAGCTCCTGGGAGGGGCCCACCTATGGCTACACCTTC. As protein: CASSSWEGPTYGYTF. This chain connects TRBV5-1 to TRBJ1-2, with D possibly matching TRBD1 (5 bases). CDR1 and CDR2 (germline): SGHRS, YFSETQ. V was cut by 3 bases and J by 4 bases, with 16 bases left in between. The CDR3 has 15 amino acids.

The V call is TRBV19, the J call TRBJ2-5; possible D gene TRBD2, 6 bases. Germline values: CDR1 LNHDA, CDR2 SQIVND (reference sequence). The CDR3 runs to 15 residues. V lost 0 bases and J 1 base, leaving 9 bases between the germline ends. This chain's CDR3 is CASSIDGTSQETQYF. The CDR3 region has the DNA TGTGCCAGTAGTATAGATGGGACTTCCCAAGAGACCCAGTACTTC.

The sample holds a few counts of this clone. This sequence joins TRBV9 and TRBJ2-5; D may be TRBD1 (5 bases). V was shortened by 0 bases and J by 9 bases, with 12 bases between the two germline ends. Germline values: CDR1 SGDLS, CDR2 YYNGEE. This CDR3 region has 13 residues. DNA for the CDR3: TGTGCCAGCAGCGTAGCCCCTCAAGGGGCCCAGTACTTC. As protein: CASSVAPQGAQYF.

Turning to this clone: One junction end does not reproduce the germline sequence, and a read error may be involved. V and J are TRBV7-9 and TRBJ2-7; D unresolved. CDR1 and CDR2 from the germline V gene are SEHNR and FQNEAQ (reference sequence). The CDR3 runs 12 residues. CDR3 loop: CSSSSNIYEQYF. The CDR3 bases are TGTTCCAGCAGCTCCAACATCTACGAGCAGTACTTC.

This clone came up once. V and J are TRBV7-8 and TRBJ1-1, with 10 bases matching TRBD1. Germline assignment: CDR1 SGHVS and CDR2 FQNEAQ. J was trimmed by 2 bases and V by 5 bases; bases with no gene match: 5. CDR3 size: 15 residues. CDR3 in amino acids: CASSTTGGGNTEAFF. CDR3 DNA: TGTGCCAGCAGCACGACAGGGGGCGGAAACACTGAAGCTTTCTTT.

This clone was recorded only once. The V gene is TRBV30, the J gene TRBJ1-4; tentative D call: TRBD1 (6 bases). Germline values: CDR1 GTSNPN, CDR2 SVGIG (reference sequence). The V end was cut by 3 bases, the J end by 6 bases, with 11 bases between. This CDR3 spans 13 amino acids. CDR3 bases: TGTGCCTGGAGCAGGGGTTCTCATGAAAAACTGTTTTTT. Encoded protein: CAWSRGSHEKLFF.

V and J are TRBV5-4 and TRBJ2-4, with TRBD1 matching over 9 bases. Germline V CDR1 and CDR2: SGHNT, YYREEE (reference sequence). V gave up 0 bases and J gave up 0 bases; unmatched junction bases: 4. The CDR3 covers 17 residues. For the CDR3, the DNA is TGTGCCAGCAGCTTGGACACAGGGGGCCTAGCCAAAAACATTCAGTACTTC. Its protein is CASSLDTGGLAKNIQYF.

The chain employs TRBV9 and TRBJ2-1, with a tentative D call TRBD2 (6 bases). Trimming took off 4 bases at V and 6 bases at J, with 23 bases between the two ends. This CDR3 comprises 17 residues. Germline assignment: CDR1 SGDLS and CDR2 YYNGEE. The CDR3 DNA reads TGTGCCAGCAGCCCCCCCGAATACCAACTAGCCCTCAATGAGCAGTTCTTC. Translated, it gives CASSPPEYQLALNEQFF.

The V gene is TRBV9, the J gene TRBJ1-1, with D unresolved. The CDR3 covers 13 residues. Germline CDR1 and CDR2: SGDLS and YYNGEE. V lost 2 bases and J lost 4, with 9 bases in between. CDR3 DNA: TGTGCCAGCAGCGTCAGGATATTCACTGAAGCTTTCTTT. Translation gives CASSVRIFTEAFF.

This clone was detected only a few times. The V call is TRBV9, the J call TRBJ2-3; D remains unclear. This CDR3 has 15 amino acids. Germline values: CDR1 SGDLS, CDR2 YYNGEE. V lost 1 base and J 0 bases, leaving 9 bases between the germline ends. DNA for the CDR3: TGTGCCAGCAGCGTAAGCGCTACTAGCACAGATACGCAGTATTTT. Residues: CASSVSATSTDTQYF.

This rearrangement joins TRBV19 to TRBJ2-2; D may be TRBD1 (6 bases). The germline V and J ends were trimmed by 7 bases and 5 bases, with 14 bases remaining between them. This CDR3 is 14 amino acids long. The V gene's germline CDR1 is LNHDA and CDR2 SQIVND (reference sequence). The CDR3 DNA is TGTGCCAGTAAGGGGGTTGATGTAACCGGGGAGCTGTTTTTT. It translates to CASKGVDVTGELFF.

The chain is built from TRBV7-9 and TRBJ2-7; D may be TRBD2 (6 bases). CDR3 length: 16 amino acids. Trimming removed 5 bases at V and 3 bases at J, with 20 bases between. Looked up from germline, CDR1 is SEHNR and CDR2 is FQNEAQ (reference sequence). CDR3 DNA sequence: TGTGCCAGCAGCGGAGTCCGGGACTTAGTTTTCTACGAGCAGTACTTC. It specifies CASSGVRDLVFYEQYF.

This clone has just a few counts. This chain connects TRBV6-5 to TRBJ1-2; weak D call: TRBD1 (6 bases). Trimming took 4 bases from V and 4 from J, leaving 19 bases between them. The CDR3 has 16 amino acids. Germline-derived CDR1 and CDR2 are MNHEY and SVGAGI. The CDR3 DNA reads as TGTGCCAGCAGTTCCTTCATACAGGGCCCCACCTATGGCTACACCTTC. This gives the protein CASSSFIQGPTYGYTF.